The text below deals with one TCR beta chain. The antigen this receptor binds is unknown. No much larger clonotype is one base removed from it; base qualities were not supplied. TCRbeta CDR3 regions were amplified from genomic DNA by means of the immunoSEQ Assay, a bias-controlled multiplex PCR. In the original analysis: Within the assay, amplification of reference gene primers was used to estimate how many nucleated cells each sample contained. To quantify the absolute abundance of each unique TCRbeta CDR3 rearrangement, sequence reads were collapsed and filtered. For each sample, productive Simpson clonality was calculated as the square root of Simpson's diversity index over productive rearrangements. Imported from immuneACCESS, the table was reduced by TCRdb to in-frame sequences with V and J called. These copies leave out some clones; in studies compared against another copy, an unresolved V gene accounts for under half, and the cause of the remainder is not known. That table furnishes V, J and clone size, whereas the DNA furnished D and trimming. For this sample there are 200,000 to 250,000 clones; roughly nine tenths appear just once. 1.9% of the sample is held by the ten biggest clonotypes.

The sample is drawn from a study of blood T cell repertoires in COVID-19 (TCRdb year 2020). About the full investigation: Samples from collaborators originated in the United States, Italy and Spain and spanned both the acute and convalescent phases of COVID-19. The prospective study material was composed of cDNA or gDNA derived from T cells, B-cell-depleted T cells, or PBMCs. The dataset comprised deeply sampled blood TCRbeta repertoires from subjects exposed to, actively infected with, or recovered from COVID-19. The repertoires were made available in a free public database intended to serve as a resource for research on the immune response to SARS-CoV-2. Samples came from the ongoing ImmuneRACE study (first 160 participants) plus 1,254 subjects from 6 global collaborators. A de-identified subject ID, COVID-19 status, age in years and sex were almost always included in the sample metadata. Where available, HLA class I and class II types were taken from metadata supplied by the sample provider and were not determined by assay-based typing. Study-level results and caveats: How much clinical and demographic metadata was included differed by source and by participant, and the metadata was provided uncurated.

Each collaborating institution followed its own protocols to collect whole blood in K2EDTA tubes. For TCRbeta analysis, collaborators shipped samples as frozen whole blood, isolated PBMCs, or DNA extracted from either of those sample types. The sequenced sample was peripheral blood. The clonotype originates from a man aged 40-50 years with active or convalescent COVID-19.

The sequenced DNA is TGTGCCAGCAGTTCCCAGGGGCGGGGGTATGAAGGCTACACCTTC. It is translated as CASSSQGRGYEGYTF. The chain was built from TRBV6-5 and TRBJ1-2; tentative D gene TRBD1, with 6 bases matching. V gives up 4 bases and J gives up 8 bases, and the segment between their germline ends measures 20 bases. The germline V gene sets CDR1 to MNHEY and CDR2 to SVGAGI. Measured from the cysteine to the phenylalanine, the CDR3 is 15 residues long. The CDR3 DNA has 45 bases and is translated from base 1.